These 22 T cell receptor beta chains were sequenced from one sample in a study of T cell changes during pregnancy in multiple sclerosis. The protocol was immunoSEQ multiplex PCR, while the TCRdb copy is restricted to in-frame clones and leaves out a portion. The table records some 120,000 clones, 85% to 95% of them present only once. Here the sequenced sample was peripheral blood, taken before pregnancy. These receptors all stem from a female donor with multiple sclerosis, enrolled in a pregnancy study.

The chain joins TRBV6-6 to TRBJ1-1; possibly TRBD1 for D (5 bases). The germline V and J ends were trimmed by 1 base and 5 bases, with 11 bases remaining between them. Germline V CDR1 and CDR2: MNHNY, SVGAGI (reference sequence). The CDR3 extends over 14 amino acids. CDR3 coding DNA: TGTGCCAGCAGTTACTTCAGGGTTGGGACTGAAGCTTTCTTT. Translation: CASSYFRVGTEAFF.

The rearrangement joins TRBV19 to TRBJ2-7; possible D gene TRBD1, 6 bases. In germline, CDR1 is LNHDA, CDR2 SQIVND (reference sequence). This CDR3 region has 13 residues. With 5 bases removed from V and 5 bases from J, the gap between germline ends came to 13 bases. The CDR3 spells CASSVDRSDEQYF. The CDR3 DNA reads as TGTGCCAGTAGTGTTGACAGGTCAGACGAGCAGTACTTC.

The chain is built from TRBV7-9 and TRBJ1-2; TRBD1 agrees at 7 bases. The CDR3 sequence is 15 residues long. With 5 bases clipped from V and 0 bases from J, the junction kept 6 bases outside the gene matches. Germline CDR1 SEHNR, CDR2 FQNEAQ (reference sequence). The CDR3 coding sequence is TGTGCCAGCAGCCGAAGGACAGGCGCTAACTATGGCTACACCTTC. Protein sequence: CASSRRTGANYGYTF.

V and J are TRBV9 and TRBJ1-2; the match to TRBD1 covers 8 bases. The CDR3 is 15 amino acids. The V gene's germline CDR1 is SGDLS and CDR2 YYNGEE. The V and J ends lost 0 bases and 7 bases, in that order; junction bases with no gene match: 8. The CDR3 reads CASSVAGGAEAGYTF. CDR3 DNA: TGTGCCAGCAGCGTAGCAGGGGGCGCGGAGGCTGGCTACACCTTC.

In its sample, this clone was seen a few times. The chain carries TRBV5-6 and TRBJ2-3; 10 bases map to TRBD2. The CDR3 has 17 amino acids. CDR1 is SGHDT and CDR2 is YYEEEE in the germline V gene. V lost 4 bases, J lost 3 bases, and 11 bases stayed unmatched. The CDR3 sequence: CASSPRLAGGRTDTQYF. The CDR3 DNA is TGTGCCAGCAGCCCGCGGTTAGCGGGGGGCAGGACAGATACGCAGTATTTT.

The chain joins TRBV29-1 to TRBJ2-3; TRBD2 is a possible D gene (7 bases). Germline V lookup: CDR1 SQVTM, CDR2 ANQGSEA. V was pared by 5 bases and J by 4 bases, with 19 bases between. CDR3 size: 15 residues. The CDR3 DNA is TGCAGCGTTCGGGTCAGAGGGGGGGCCTCAGATACGCAGTATTTT. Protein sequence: CSVRVRGGASDTQYF.

CDR3 sequence (DNA): TGTGCCAGCAGTTTAAACAGGGGGAAAGAGACCCAGTACTTC. Translated: CASSLNRGKETQYF. This chain uses TRBV27 with TRBJ2-5; TRBD1 matches at 8 bases. The CDR3 has 14 residues. After removal of 2 bases from V and 3 bases from J, the junction contained 2 bases not matched to a gene. Germline V gives CDR1 MNHEY, CDR2 SMNVEV (reference sequence).

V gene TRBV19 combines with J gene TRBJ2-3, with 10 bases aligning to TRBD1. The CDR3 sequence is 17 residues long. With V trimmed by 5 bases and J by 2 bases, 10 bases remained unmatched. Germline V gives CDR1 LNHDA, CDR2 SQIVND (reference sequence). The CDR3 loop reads CASSPRGTGVSTDTQYF. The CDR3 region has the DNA TGTGCCAGTAGTCCCCGAGGGACAGGGGTTTCCACAGATACGCAGTATTTT.

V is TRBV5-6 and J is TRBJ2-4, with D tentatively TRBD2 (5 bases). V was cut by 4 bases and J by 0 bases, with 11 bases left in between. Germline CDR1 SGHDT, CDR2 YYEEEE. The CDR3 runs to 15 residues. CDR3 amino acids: CASSEGFQAKNIQYF. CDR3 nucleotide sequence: TGTGCCAGCAGCGAGGGCTTTCAAGCCAAAAACATTCAGTACTTC.

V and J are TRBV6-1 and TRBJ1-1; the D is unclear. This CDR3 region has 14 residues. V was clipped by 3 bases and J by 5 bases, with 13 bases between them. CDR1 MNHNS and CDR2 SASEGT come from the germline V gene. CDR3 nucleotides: TGTGCCAGCAGTGATCTCTTGGGCAGAACTGAAGCTTTCTTT. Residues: CASSDLLGRTEAFF.

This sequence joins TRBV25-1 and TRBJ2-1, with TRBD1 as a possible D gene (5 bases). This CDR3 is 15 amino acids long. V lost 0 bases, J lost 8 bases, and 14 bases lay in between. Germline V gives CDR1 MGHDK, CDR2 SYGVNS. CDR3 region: CASSEYGHSQYEQFF. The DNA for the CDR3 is TGTGCCAGCAGTGAATACGGACATTCACAATATGAGCAGTTCTTC.

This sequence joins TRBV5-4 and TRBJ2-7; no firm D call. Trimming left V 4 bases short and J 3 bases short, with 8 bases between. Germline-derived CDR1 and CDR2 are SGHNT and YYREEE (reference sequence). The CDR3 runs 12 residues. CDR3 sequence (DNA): TGTGCCAGCAGCCTCGAGAGCTACGAGCAGTACTTC. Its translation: CASSLESYEQYF.

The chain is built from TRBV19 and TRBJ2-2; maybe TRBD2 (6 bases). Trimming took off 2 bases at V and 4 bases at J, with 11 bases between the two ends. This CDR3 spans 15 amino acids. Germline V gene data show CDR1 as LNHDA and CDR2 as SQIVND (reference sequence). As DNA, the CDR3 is TGTGCCAGTAGTATACCCGGGAGTGGCACCGGGGAGCTGTTTTTT. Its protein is CASSIPGSGTGELFF.

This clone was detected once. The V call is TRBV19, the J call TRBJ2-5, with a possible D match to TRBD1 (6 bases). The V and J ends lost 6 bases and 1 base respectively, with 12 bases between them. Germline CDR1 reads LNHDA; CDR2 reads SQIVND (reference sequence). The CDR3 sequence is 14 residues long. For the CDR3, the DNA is TGTGCCAGTAGCTTCGACAGGACCCAAGAGACCCAGTACTTC. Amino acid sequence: CASSFDRTQETQYF. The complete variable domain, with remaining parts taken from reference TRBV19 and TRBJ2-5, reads DGGITQSPKYLFRKEGQNVTLSCEQNLNHDAMYWYRQDPGQGLRLIYYSQIVNDFQKGDIAEGYSVSREKKESFPLTVTSAQKNPTAFYLCASSFDRTQETQYFGPGTRLLVL.

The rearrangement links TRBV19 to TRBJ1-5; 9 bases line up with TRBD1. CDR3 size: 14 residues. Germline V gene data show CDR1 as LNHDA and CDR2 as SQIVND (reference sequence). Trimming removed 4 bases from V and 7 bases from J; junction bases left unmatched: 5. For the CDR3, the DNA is TGTGCCAGTAGTAGAGGACAGGGGTTGCAGCCCCAGCATTTT. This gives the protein CASSRGQGLQPQHF.

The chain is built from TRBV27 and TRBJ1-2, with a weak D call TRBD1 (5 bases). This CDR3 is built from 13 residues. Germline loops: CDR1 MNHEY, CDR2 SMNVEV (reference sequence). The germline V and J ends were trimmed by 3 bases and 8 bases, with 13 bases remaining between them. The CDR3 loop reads CASSFSGLGGYTF. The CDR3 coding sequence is TGTGCCAGCAGTTTTTCGGGACTAGGGGGCTACACCTTC.

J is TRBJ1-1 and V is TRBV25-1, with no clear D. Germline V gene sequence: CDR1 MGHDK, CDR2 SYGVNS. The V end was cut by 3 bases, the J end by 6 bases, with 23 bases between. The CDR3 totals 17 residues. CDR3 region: CASSDHHTPNPLAEAFF. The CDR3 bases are TGTGCCAGCAGTGACCACCACACTCCCAACCCTCTAGCTGAAGCTTTCTTT. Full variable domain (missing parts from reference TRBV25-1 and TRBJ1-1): EADIYQTPRYLVIGTGKKITLECSQTMGHDKMYWYQQDPGMELHLIHYSYGVNSTEKGDLSSESTVSRIRTEHFPLTLESARPSHTSQYLCASSDHHTPNPLAEAFFGQGTRLTVV.

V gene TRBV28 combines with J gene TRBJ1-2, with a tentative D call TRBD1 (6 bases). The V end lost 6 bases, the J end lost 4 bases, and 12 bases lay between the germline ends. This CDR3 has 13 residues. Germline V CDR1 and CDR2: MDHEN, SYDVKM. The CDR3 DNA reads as TGTGCCAGCAGCAGGGACATTGCCTATGGCTACACCTTC. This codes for CASSRDIAYGYTF.

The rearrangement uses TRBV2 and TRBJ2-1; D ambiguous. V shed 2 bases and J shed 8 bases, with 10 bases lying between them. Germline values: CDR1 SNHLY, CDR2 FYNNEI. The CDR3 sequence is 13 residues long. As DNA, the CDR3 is TGTGCCAGCAGTGAATCAGAAACCGATGAGCAGTTCTTC. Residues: CASSESETDEQFF. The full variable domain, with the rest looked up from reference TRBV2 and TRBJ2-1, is EPEVTQTPSHQVTQMGQEVILRCVPISNHLYFYWYRQILGQKVEFLVSFYNNEISEKSEIFDDQFSVERPDGSNFTLKIRSTKLEDSAMYFCASSESETDEQFFGPGTRLTVL.

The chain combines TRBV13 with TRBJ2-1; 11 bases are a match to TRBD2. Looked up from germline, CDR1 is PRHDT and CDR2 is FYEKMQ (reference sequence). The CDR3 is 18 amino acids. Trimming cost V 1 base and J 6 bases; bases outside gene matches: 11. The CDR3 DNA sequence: TGTGCCAGCAGCTTAGAGGGGCGTAGCGGGGGGGCTTTCAATGAGCAGTTCTTC. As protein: CASSLEGRSGGAFNEQFF.

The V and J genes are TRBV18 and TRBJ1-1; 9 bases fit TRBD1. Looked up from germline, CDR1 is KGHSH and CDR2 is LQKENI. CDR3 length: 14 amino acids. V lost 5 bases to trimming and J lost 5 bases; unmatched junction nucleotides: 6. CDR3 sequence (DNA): TGTGCCAGCTCAGGACAGGGGAGTGGAACTGAAGCTTTCTTT. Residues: CASSGQGSGTEAFF.

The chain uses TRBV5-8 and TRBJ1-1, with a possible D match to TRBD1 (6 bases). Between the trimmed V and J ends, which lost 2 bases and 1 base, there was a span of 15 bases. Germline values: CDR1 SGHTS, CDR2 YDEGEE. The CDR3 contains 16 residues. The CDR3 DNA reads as TGTGCCAGCAGCTTTGTTTCGGGACACCGGAACACTGAAGCTTTCTTT. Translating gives CASSFVSGHRNTEAFF.